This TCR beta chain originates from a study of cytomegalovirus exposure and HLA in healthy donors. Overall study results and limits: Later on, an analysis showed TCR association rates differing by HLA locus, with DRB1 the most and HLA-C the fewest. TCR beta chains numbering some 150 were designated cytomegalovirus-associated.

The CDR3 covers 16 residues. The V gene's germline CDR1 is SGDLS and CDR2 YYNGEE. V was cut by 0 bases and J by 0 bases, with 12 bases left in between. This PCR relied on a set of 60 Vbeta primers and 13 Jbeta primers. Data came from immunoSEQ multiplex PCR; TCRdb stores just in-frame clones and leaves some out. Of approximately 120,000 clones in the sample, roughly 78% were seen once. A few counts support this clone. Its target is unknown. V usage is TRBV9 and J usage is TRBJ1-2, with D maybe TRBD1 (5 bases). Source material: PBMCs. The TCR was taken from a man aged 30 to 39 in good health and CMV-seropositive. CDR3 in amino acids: CASSVEAGHPNYGYTF. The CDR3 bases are TGTGCCAGCAGCGTAGAAGCGGGGCACCCTAACTATGGCTACACCTTC.